One sample yielded the 5 T cell receptor beta chains listed below, sequenced in a study of blood T cell repertoires in COVID-19. Here immunoSEQ multiplex PCR was the method, and the copy in TCRdb shows in-frame clones only, minus some. This table holds under 200,000 clones, approximately 91% found once. Sequencing used peripheral blood. The receptor source for this set is a man aged 18-30 years with acute or convalescent COVID-19.

The chain carries TRBV27 and TRBJ1-4; D perhaps matches TRBD1 (5 bases). The CDR3 has 15 amino acids. Germline V gene lookup returns CDR1 MNHEY and CDR2 SMNVEV (reference sequence). The V end was cut by 4 bases, the J end by 4 bases, with 13 bases between. The CDR3 DNA follows: TGTGCCAGCAGTTCCCGACAGTGGGGTAATGAAAAACTGTTTTTT. It is translated as CASSSRQWGNEKLFF. The full variable domain, in which reference TRBV27 and TRBJ1-4 provide the parts outside the CDR3, is EAQVTQNPRYLITVTGKKLTVTCSQNMNHEYMSWYRQDPGLGLRQIYYSMNVEVTDKGDVPEGYKVSRKEKRNFPLILESPSPNQTSLYFCASSSRQWGNEKLFFGSGTQLSVL.

V usage is TRBV12-3 or TRBV12-4 and J usage is TRBJ1-1, with 9 bases fitting TRBD1. The CDR3 loop spans 13 amino acids. With V trimmed by 7 bases and J by 7 bases, 7 bases remained unmatched. CDR3 in DNA: TGTGCCAGCATCCGGGACAGGGATAATGAAGCTTTCTTT. Translation gives CASIRDRDNEAFF.

The V gene is TRBV2, the J gene TRBJ1-3; D unresolved. The CDR3 runs to 12 residues. V was cut by 3 bases and J by 5 bases, with 5 bases left in between. Germline V gene data show CDR1 as SNHLY and CDR2 as FYNNEI. CDR3 amino acids: CASSDFRNTIYF. The CDR3 nucleotides read TGTGCCAGCAGTGACTTTCGAAACACCATATATTTT.

This clone was counted only a few times. The chain has TRBV7-9 and TRBJ2-2; the match to TRBD2 covers 7 bases. The CDR3 extends over 15 amino acids. Unmatched junction bases numbered 1, after V lost 3 bases and J lost 0 bases. Germline values: CDR1 SEHNR, CDR2 FQNEAQ (reference sequence). This CDR3 is CASSLAGANTGELFF. As DNA, the CDR3 is TGTGCCAGCAGCTTGGCGGGGGCGAACACCGGGGAGCTGTTTTTT.

The chain couples TRBV7-8 to TRBJ2-5; D gene ambiguous. Germline V gene sequence: CDR1 SGHVS, CDR2 FQNEAQ. The CDR3 length is 15 residues. V was trimmed by 6 bases and J by 2 bases, leaving 16 bases between them. The CDR3 here is CASRWAGPRQETQYF. CDR3 DNA: TGTGCCAGCAGGTGGGCTGGGCCGCGACAAGAGACCCAGTACTTC.